This record concerns one T cell receptor (beta chain) sequence. This entry is derived from a study of blood T cell repertoires in COVID-19. Study summary: The origin of the acute and convalescent COVID-19 samples was the United States, Italy and Spain. Nucleic acid was either cDNA or gDNA, and it came from T cells, B-cell-depleted T cells, or PBMCs.

How the authors handled the data: How many nucleated cells were present was estimated from reference gene primer amplification. The assay was immunoSEQ multiplex PCR, and TCRdb's table has in-frame clones only and misses some. The DNA was the basis for D and trimming; V, J and clone size are from that table. The sample includes 200,000 or so clones, around four fifths of them seen just once. The clonotype was recovered from a woman between 35 and 50 years old with acute or convalescent COVID-19. Sequencing used peripheral blood.

The CDR3 DNA reads as TGTGCCACCAGTGATGGGCAGGGGGAATATGGCTACACCTTC. Translating gives CATSDGQGEYGYTF. The chain uses TRBV24-1 and TRBJ1-2; 7 bases fit TRBD1. The junction had 5 bases not matched to a gene; V was cut back by 3 bases and J by 5 bases. CDR1 is KGHDR, CDR2 SFDVKD, per germline. This CDR3 region has 14 residues.